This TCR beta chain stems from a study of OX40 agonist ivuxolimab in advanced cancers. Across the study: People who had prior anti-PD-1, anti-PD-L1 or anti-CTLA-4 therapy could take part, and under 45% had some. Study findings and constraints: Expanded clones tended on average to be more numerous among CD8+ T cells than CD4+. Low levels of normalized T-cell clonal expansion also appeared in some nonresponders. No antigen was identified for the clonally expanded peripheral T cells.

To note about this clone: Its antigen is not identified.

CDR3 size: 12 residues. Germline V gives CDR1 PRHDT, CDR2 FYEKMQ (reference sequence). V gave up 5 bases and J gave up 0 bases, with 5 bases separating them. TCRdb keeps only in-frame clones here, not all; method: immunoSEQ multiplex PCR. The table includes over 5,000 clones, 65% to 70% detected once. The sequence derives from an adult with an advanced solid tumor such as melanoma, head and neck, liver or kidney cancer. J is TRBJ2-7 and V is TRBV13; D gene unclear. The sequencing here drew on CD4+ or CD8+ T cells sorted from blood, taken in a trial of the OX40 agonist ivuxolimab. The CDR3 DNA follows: TGTGCCAGCAGCCCCGGCTCCTACGAGCAGTACTTC. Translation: CASSPGSYEQYF.